Reported below is one T cell receptor (beta chain). Its antigen is currently unknown. The sample belongs to a study of cytomegalovirus exposure and HLA in healthy donors. Study-wide results and caveats: The study carried out a later analysis of TCR beta sequences. It associated under 20,000 of them with specific HLA alleles at a false discovery rate of 0.05. Other equally common chains were less clonally expanded than HLA-associated TCR beta chains, a later analysis showed. Sequencing likely generated an artifact that appeared as a cluster of highly shared sequence variants.

The PCR ran on 60 Vbeta and 13 Jbeta primers. Authors' data handling: Later work found tens of millions of unique TCR beta chains, with 9.5 million to 12 million shared. Measured with immunoSEQ multiplex PCR; TCRdb has only the in-frame clones, and not every one. Clone size and V and J calls were adopted from that table, with D and trimming inferred from the DNA. The profile shows roughly 140,000 clones, approximately 80% of them singletons. The sample was PBMCs. This TCR came from a man aged 18-30 years in good health and CMV-seronegative.

CDR3 sequence (DNA): TGTGCCAGCGGACAGGTCTATGGCTACACCTTC. This encodes CASGQVYGYTF. The chain has TRBV6-5 and TRBJ1-2, with TRBD1 identical over 7 bases. Germline loops: CDR1 MNHEY, CDR2 SVGAGI. V trimming: 8 bases; J trimming: 4 bases; junction bases outside the gene matches: 1. CDR3 length equals 11 residues.